This TCR beta chain was sequenced for a study of cytomegalovirus exposure and HLA in healthy donors. Study-wide results and limits: There was a cluster of highly shared sequence variants that was likely a sequencing artifact. In a later analysis, at a false discovery rate of 0.05, under 20,000 TCR beta sequences matched HLA alleles.

Germline V gene data show CDR1 as MDHEN and CDR2 as SYDVKM. This CDR3 is built from 14 residues. Deletions cut 3 bases from V and 4 bases from J, with 9 bases between. A multiplex PCR was run with 60 Vbeta primers and 13 Jbeta primers. Here immunoSEQ multiplex PCR was the method, and the copy in TCRdb shows in-frame clones only, minus some. The profile shows 87,000 or so clones, approximately 7.7% of them singletons. On this clone: Its antigen is unknown.

This clonotype was obtained from a middle-aged man in good health and CMV-seronegative. This chain connects TRBV28 to TRBJ1-4; no firm D call. Sequenced: PBMCs. CDR3 nucleotide sequence: TGTGCCAGCAGTTTGGAGGGAGTTAATGAAAAACTGTTTTTT. This sequence encodes CASSLEGVNEKLFF.